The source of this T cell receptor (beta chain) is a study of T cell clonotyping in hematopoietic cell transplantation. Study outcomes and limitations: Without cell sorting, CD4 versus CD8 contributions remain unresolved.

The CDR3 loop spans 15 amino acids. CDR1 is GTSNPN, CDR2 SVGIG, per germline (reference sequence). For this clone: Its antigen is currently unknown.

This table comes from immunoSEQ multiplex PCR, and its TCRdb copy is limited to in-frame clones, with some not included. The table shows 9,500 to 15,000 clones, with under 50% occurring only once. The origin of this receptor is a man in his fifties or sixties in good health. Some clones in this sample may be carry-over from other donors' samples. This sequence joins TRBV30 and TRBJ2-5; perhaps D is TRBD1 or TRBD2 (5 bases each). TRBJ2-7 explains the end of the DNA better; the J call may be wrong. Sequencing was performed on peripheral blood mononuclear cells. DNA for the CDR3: TGTGCCTGGAGTAGTGCGGGCAGGGTAGCATACGAGCAGTACTTC. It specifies CAWSSAGRVAYEQYF.